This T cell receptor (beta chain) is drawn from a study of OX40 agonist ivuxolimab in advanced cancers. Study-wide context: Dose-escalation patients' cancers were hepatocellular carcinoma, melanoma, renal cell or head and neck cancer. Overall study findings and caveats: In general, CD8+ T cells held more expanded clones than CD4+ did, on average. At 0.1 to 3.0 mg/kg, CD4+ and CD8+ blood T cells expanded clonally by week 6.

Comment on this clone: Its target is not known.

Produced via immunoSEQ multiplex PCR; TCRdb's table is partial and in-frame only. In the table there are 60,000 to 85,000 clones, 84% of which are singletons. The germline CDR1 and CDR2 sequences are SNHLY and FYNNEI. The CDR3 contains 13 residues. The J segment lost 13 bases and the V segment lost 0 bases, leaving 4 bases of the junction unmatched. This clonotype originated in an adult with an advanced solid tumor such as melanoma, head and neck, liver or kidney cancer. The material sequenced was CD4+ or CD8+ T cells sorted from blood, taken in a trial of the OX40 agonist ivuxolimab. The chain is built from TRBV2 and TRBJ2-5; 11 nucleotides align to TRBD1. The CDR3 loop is CASSEAGGTGGYF. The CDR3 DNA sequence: TGTGCCAGCAGTGAAGCGGGTGGGACAGGGGGGTACTTC.